The next 21 T cell receptor beta chains were all read from a single sample in a study of blood T cell repertoires in COVID-19. Only in-frame clones appear in the TCRdb table, and some are missing; sequencing was by immunoSEQ multiplex PCR. The sample holds 150,000 to 180,000 clones, 85% seen once. Input material: peripheral blood. The origin of the receptors is a woman in her fifties or sixties with COVID-19, enrolled during active disease.

In its sample, this clone was seen a few times. CDR3 in DNA: TGTGCCACCAGCAGTCTAGCGGGGGTGAACTCCTACGAGCAGTACGTC. This sequence encodes CATSSLAGVNSYEQYV. V gene TRBV15 combines with J gene TRBJ2-7, with 10 bases identical to TRBD2. This CDR3 comprises 16 residues. CDR1 and CDR2 from the germline V gene are LNHNV and YYDKDF (reference sequence). With 3 bases clipped from V and 0 bases from J, the junction kept 5 bases outside the gene matches.

The V call is TRBV23-1, the J call TRBJ1-1; 8 positions agree with TRBD1. TRBV23-1 is placed among ORFs of uncertain function. CDR3 length: 14 amino acids. The V and J ends lost 1 base and 10 bases, in that order; junction bases with no gene match: 8. The CDR3 nucleotides are TGCGCCAGCAGTCAATATGACAGGGGAGGGCGAGCTTTCTTT. This gives the protein CASSQYDRGGRAFF.

This chain joins TRBV4-1 and TRBJ1-1, with TRBD1 matching over 7 bases. Germline loops: CDR1 MGHRA, CDR2 YSYEKL. After removal of 4 bases from V and 1 base from J, the junction contained 12 bases not matched to a gene. CDR3 length: 17 residues. CDR3 amino acids: CASSLLRQGRGNTEAFF. CDR3 sequence (DNA): TGCGCCAGCAGCCTCCTTAGACAGGGACGCGGGAACACTGAAGCTTTCTTT.

In DNA, the CDR3 is TGCGCCAGCAGCCCCGGGGAGACACTCTATGGCTACACCTTC. Encoded protein: CASSPGETLYGYTF. This chain links TRBV5-1 with TRBJ1-2; D unresolved. Between the trimmed V and J ends, which lost 4 bases and 4 bases, there was a span of 14 bases. This CDR3 has 14 amino acids. Germline values: CDR1 SGHRS, CDR2 YFSETQ.

The chain employs TRBV6-5 and TRBJ1-5; the D is unclear. The V and J ends lost 7 bases and 0 bases respectively, with 10 bases between them. This CDR3 comprises 14 residues. CDR1 and CDR2 from the germline V gene are MNHEY and SVGAGI. The CDR3 protein is CASKKDFSNQPQHF. The CDR3, as DNA: TGTGCCAGCAAAAAAGACTTTAGCAATCAGCCCCAGCATTTT.

The chain combines TRBV11-2 with TRBJ2-1; D ambiguous. The CDR3 extends over 17 amino acids. The V end lost 2 bases, the J end lost 7 bases, and 21 bases lay between the germline ends. The germline gives CDR1 SGHAT, CDR2 FQNNGV. The DNA of the CDR3 is TGTGCCAGCAGCTTATTTAGAAGTCAGGTAAATCGGAATGAGCAGTTCTTC. As protein: CASSLFRSQVNRNEQFF.

The genes are TRBV3-1 (or the pseudogene TRBV3-2) and TRBJ2-3; D unclear. There are 15 residues in the CDR3. The germline gives CDR1 LGHDT, CDR2 YNNKEL (reference sequence). The germline V and J ends were trimmed by 1 base and 1 base, with 9 bases remaining between them. The CDR3 reads CASSQGARGTDTQYF. DNA of the CDR3: TGTGCCAGCAGCCAAGGAGCTCGAGGCACAGATACGCAGTATTTT.

This clone was counted a single time. The chain carries TRBV6-6 and TRBJ2-7; TRBD1 matches 7 bases. The CDR3 loop spans 12 amino acids. The germline V gene encodes CDR1 MNHNY and CDR2 SVGAGI (reference sequence). The trim removed 4 bases at V and 6 bases at J, leaving 3 bases unmatched. As DNA, the CDR3 is TGTGCCAGCAGTTGGACAGGATCCGAGCAGTACGTC. It specifies CASSWTGSEQYV.

This clone was seen only a few times. V gene TRBV11-3 combines with J gene TRBJ2-2; perhaps TRBD2 as D (6 bases). The germline V gene has CDR1 SGHNT and CDR2 YENEEA. V lost 6 bases and J 3 bases, leaving 11 bases between the germline ends. The CDR3 contains 14 residues. Here the CDR3 reads CASRGREDTGELFF. The CDR3 DNA reads TGTGCCAGCAGAGGCAGGGAGGACACCGGGGAGCTGTTTTTT.

The chain has TRBV6-5 and TRBJ1-1; D is ambiguous. Germline values: CDR1 MNHEY, CDR2 SVGAGI. Trimming took off 7 bases at V and 0 bases at J, with 9 bases between the two ends. There are 13 residues in the CDR3. DNA for the CDR3: TGTGCCAGCAACCCCAGGCTGAACACTGAAGCTTTCTTT. Its protein is CASNPRLNTEAFF.

This chain uses TRBV5-1 with TRBJ1-1; the D is unclear. Trimming stripped 4 bases from V and 1 base from J, with 8 bases between. Germline V gene data show CDR1 as SGHRS and CDR2 as YFSETQ. The CDR3 has 13 residues. CDR3 DNA: TGCGCCAGCAGCCTGACATGGAACACTGAAGCTTTCTTT. Amino acids: CASSLTWNTEAFF. The complete variable domain, with remaining parts taken from reference TRBV5-1 and TRBJ1-1, reads KAGVTQTPRYLIKTRGQQVTLSCSPISGHRSVSWYQQTPGQGLQFLFEYFSETQRNKGNFPGRFSGRQFSNSRSEMNVSTLELGDSALYLCASSLTWNTEAFFGQGTRLTVV.

The chain couples TRBV18 to TRBJ1-5, with a tentative D call TRBD1 (5 bases). Germline V gene data show CDR1 as KGHSH and CDR2 as LQKENI. V lost 6 bases to trimming and J lost 3 bases, with 12 bases between them. This CDR3 has 14 residues. CDR3 DNA: TGTGCCAGCTCTCGGGGGGACCCCAATCAGCCCCAGCATTTT. Translating it yields CASSRGDPNQPQHF.

The chain employs TRBV5-1 and TRBJ1-5, with D unresolved. Between the trimmed V and J ends, which lost 4 bases and 3 bases, there was a span of 14 bases. Germline CDR1 SGHRS, CDR2 YFSETQ. CDR3 length: 15 residues. This CDR3 is CASSPRSGINQPQHF. In DNA, the CDR3 is TGCGCCAGCAGCCCTAGGTCGGGGATCAATCAGCCCCAGCATTTT.

The J gene is TRBJ1-2, the V gene TRBV6-1; weak D call: TRBD1 (6 bases). This CDR3 comprises 14 residues. Per germline, CDR1 MNHNS and CDR2 SASEGT. Trimming shortened V by 2 bases and J by 8 bases, and 15 bases separated the two germline ends. CDR3 bases: TGTGCCAGCAGTGAAAAGGGGGAAAGATTCGGCTACACCTTC. Protein product: CASSEKGERFGYTF.

V and J are TRBV25-1 and TRBJ1-1; D perhaps matches TRBD1 (6 bases). This CDR3 is built from 16 residues. V was pared by 2 bases and J by 5 bases, with 18 bases between. Germline CDR1 is MGHDK and CDR2 is SYGVNS. As DNA, the CDR3 is TGTGCCAGCAGTGAAGGGAGGGGGTCACTAGGAACTGAAGCTTTCTTT. Amino acid sequence: CASSEGRGSLGTEAFF.

Concerning this clone: This specimen includes other DNA sequences encoding the same CDR3. The chain joins TRBV24-1 to TRBJ2-2; maybe TRBD2 (7 bases). Germline CDR1 KGHDR, CDR2 SFDVKD. The CDR3 contains 14 residues. V lost 4 bases, J lost 4 bases, and 9 bases lay in between. CDR3 in DNA: TGTGCCACCAGTGAGCGGGGGCGCACCGGGGAGCTGTTTTTT. Protein: CATSERGRTGELFF.

The gene calls are TRBV6-1 and TRBJ2-7; 7 nucleotides agree with TRBD1. The V segment lost 0 bases and the J segment 7 bases; nucleotides outside the gene matches: 9. CDR1 is MNHNS and CDR2 is SASEGT in the germline V gene. This CDR3 region has 15 residues. The CDR3 region is CASSEADRWAKEQYV. The DNA for the CDR3 is TGTGCCAGCAGTGAAGCGGACAGGTGGGCAAAGGAGCAGTACGTC.

This clone was seen a few times. This rearrangement joins TRBV19 to TRBJ1-2, with a weak D call TRBD1 (5 bases). Trimming stripped 3 bases from V and 3 bases from J, with 17 bases between. The CDR3 length is 16 residues. Germline CDR1 LNHDA, CDR2 SQIVND (reference sequence). CDR3 loop: CASSITGAVRDYGYTF. The CDR3 DNA is TGTGCCAGTAGTATCACAGGTGCTGTTCGCGACTATGGCTACACCTTC.

The gene calls are TRBV7-7 and TRBJ2-1; 8 bases match TRBD2. Germline V lookup: CDR1 SSHAT, CDR2 FNYEAQ (reference sequence). The CDR3 length is 16 residues. For the CDR3, the DNA is TGTGCTAGCCGCCCCCTGACTAGCGCACATGGTAGTGAGCAGTTCTTC. It specifies CASRPLTSAHGSEQFF.

This clone was picked up a small number of times. The chain combines TRBV27 with TRBJ1-1, with TRBD1 identical over 8 bases. The CDR3 has 14 amino acids. V was pared by 4 bases and J by 6 bases, with 7 bases of the junction left unmatched. The germline V gene has CDR1 MNHEY and CDR2 SMNVEV (reference sequence). The CDR3 sequence is CASSSRQGTAEAFF. CDR3 DNA: TGTGCCAGCAGTTCACGACAGGGGACCGCTGAAGCTTTCTTT.

The CDR3 nucleotides are TGTGCCAGCAGTTACGGAGGGATCACAGATACGCAGTATTTT. Protein sequence: CASSYGGITDTQYF. V and J are TRBV6-6 and TRBJ2-3; perhaps TRBD2 as D (6 bases). Trimming shortened V by 2 bases and J by 2 bases, and 8 bases separated the two germline ends. The CDR3 covers 14 residues. Germline assignment: CDR1 MNHNY and CDR2 SVGAGI (reference sequence).